This T cell receptor (beta chain) was captured in a study of T cells in localized non-small cell lung cancer. Overall study findings and caveats: Highest T cell clonality was seen in uninvolved adjacent lung, surpassing that measured in tumor.

The V gene's germline CDR1 is ENHRY and CDR2 SYGVKD. V trimming: 6 bases; J trimming: 9 bases; junction bases outside the gene matches: 11. The CDR3 sequence is 15 residues long. Measured with immunoSEQ multiplex PCR; TCRdb has only the in-frame clones, and not every one. The sample records about 18,000 clones, about four fifths being singletons. In the case of this clone: Its antigen is unknown.

Sequencing was performed on peripheral blood, taken before any cancer treatment. The receptor was derived from a female donor over 55 with stage I lung adenocarcinoma. The V gene is TRBV10-3, the J gene TRBJ2-1; TRBD1 aligns across 10 bases. CDR3: CAIRSGTGVSFEQFF. CDR3 nucleotides: TGTGCCATCAGATCCGGGACAGGGGTATCTTTTGAGCAGTTCTTC.